The T cell receptor beta chain described here comes from a study of T cells in women clearing cervical HPV infection. Background on the study: Controls were women whose single incident HPV16 infection cleared within 12 months without precancer or cancer. HLA type stays a possible confounder, typing being limited.

Concerning this clone: The read ends 3 residues early relative to the CDR3; the germline J gene fills the gap.

Profiling relied on immunoSEQ multiplex PCR, and the TCRdb table lists in-frame clones only, not all of them. This specimen shows about 36,000 clones; the ten leading clones hold about 1.7%. Trimming stripped 7 bases from V and 0 bases from J, with 7 bases between. The CDR3 runs 14 residues. CDR1 and CDR2 (germline): MDHEN, SYDVKM. The receptor comes from a woman aged 18 to 75 with a cervical HPV16 infection that either progressed to CIN3+ or cleared (not recorded which). The sequencing input was blood buffy coat. The rearrangement joins TRBV28 to TRBJ2-6; D is unclear. CDR3 DNA (partial): TGTGCCAGCAAGGGTAGCTCTGGGGCCAACGTC. Amino acid sequence: CASKGSSGANV. The CDR3 as a whole reads CASKGSSGANVLTF.